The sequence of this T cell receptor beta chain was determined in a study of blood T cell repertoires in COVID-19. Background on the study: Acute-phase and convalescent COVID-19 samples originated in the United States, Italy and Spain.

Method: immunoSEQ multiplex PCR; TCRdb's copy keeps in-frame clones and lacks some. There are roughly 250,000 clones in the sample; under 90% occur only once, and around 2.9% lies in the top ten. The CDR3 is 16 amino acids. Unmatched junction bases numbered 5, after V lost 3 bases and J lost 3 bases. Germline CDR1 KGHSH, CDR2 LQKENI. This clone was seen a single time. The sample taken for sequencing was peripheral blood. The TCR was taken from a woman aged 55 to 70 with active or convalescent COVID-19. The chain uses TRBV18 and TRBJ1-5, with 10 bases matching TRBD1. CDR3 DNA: TGTGCCAGCTCACCCTGGGACAGGGGAGACAATCAGCCCCAGCATTTT. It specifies CASSPWDRGDNQPQHF.